Shown below are 3 T cell receptor beta chains from a single sample sequenced in a study of cytomegalovirus exposure and HLA in healthy donors listed by TCRdb under 2017. The protocol used for the library was the immunoSEQ multiplex PCR assay. TCRdb re-hosts the immuneACCESS table, in-frame sequences only. Its copies lack some clones; in the studies checked, an unresolved V gene accounts for under half of them, and the cause for the rest is not known. Counted in this sample were hundreds of thousands of clones; approximately 88% of them appeared once. The leading ten clones occupy around 15% of the sample. Sequenced sample: PBMCs. The source is a woman aged 25 to 39 in good health and CMV-seropositive.

V gene TRBV12-5 combines with J gene TRBJ2-7; no firm D call. Trimming cost V 2 bases and J 2 bases, with 7 bases left between them. The CDR3 extends over 13 amino acids. The germline CDR1 and CDR2 sequences are LGHNT and FRNRAP. In DNA, the CDR3 is TGTGCTAGTGGTTTGCCGAACACCTACGAGCAGTACTTC. Amino acid sequence: CASGLPNTYEQYF.

The chain employs TRBV7-9 and TRBJ2-1; 9 bases fit TRBD2. Per germline, CDR1 SEHNR and CDR2 FQNEAQ (reference sequence). The CDR3 is 15 residues long. V dropped 4 bases and J dropped 4; count of bases not matched to a gene: 5. CDR3 DNA: TGTGCCAGCAGCTATACTAGCGGGCCTTACAATGAGCAGTTCTTC. Protein: CASSYTSGPYNEQFF.

CDR3 in DNA: TGTGCCAGCACCCCGGGAGGGGCCGTAGAGACCCAGTACTTC. Its translation is CASTPGGAVETQYF. The rearrangement joins TRBV7-2 to TRBJ2-5; 8 bases are a match to TRBD2. Germline CDR1 SGHTA, CDR2 FQGNSA. This CDR3 region has 14 residues. Losses at the gene ends were 7 bases for V and 4 bases for J; bases not matched to a gene: 8.